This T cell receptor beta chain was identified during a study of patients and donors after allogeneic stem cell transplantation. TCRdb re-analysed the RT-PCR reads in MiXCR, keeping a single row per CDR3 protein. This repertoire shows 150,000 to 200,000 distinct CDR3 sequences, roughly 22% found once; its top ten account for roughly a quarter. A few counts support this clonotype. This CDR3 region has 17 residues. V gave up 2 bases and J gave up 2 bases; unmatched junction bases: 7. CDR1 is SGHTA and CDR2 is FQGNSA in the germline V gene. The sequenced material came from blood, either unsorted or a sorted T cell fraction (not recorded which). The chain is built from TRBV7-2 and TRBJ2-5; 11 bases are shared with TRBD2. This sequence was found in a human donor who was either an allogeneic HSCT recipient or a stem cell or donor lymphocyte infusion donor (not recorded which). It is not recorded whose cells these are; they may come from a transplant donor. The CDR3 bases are TGTGCCAGCAGCTTACCGGGACTAGCGGAACAACAAGAGACCCAGTACTTC. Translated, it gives CASSLPGLAEQQETQYF.